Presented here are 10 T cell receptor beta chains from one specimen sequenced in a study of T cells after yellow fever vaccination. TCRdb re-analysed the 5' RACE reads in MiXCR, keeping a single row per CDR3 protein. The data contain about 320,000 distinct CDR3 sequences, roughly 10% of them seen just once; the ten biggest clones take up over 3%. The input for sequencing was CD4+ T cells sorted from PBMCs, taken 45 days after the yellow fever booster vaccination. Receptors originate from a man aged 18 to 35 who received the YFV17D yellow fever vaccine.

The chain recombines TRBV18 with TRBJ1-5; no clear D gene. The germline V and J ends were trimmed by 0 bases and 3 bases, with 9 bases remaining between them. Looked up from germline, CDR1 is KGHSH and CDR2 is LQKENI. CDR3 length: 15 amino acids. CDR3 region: CASSPPQQPNQPQHF. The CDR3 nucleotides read TGTGCCAGCTCACCACCCCAACAGCCCAATCAGCCCCAGCATTTT.

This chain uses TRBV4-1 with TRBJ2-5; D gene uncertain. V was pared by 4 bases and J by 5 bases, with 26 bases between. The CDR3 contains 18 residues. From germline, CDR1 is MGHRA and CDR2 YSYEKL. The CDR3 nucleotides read TGCGCCAGCAGCCTGATCCCCGTGCGGCGTACCCCCAGGGAGACCCAGTACTTC. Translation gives CASSLIPVRRTPRETQYF.

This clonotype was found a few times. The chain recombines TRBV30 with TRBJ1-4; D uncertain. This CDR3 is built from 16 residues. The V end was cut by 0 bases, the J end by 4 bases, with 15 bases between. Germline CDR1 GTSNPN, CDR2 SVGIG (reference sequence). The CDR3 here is CAWSVGGQILNEKLFF. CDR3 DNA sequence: TGTGCCTGGAGTGTAGGAGGGCAGATACTTAATGAAAAACTGTTTTTT.

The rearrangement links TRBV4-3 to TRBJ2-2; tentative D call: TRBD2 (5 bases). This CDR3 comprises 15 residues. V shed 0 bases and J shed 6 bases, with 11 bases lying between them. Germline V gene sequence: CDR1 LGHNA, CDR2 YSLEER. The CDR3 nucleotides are TGCGCCAGCAGCCAAGATGCCGGGGTTGCCGGGGAGCTGTTTTTT. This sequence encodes CASSQDAGVAGELFF.

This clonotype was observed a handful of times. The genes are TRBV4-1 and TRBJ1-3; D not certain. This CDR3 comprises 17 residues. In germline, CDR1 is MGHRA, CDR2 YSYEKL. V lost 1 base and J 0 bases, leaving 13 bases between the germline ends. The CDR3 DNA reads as TGCGCCAGCAGCCAAGCTCCTGTTGGGAGCTCTGGAAACACCATATATTTT. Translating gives CASSQAPVGSSGNTIYF.

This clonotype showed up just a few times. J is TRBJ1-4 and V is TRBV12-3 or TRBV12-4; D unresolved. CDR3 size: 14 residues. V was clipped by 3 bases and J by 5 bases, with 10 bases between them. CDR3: CASSLSQPNEKLFF. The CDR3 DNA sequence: TGTGCCAGCAGTTTGTCGCAGCCGAATGAAAAACTGTTTTTT.

The CDR3 DNA follows: TGTGCCAGCAGCCTAAGGGACGGGGGAGGAGGCTACACCTTC. Its protein product is CASSLRDGGGGYTF. V and J are TRBV7-2 and TRBJ1-2; TRBD1 might be the D (5 bases). Looked up from germline, CDR1 is SGHTA and CDR2 is FQGNSA. V was trimmed by 5 bases and J by 8 bases, leaving 18 bases between them. The CDR3 has 14 residues.

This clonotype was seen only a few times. The CDR3 loop is CAITPGALYEQYF. In DNA form, the CDR3 reads TGTGCCATCACCCCGGGGGCCTTATACGAGCAGTACTTC. The gene calls are TRBV10-3 and TRBJ2-7, with D possibly called TRBD1 or TRBD2 (6 bases each). V lost 7 bases and J lost 4, with 14 bases in between. Germline V gene lookup returns CDR1 ENHRY and CDR2 SYGVKD. CDR3 length equals 13 residues.

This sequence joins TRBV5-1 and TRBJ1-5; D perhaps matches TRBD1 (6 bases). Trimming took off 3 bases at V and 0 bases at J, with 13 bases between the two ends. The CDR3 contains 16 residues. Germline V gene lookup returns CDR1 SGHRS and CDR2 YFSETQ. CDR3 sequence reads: CASSWEGQYSNQPQHF. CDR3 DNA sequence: TGCGCCAGCAGCTGGGAAGGACAGTATAGCAATCAGCCCCAGCATTTT.

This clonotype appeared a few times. The CDR3 coding sequence is TGCGCCAGCATCGAACGCGCAGGGGGCAGGCGGGAGACCCAGTACTTC. This encodes CASIERAGGRRETQYF. The chain recombines TRBV5-1 with TRBJ2-5, with TRBD1 matching 8 bases. From germline, CDR1 is SGHRS and CDR2 YFSETQ. This CDR3 comprises 16 residues. With 6 bases clipped from V and 5 bases from J, the junction kept 15 bases outside the gene matches.